A single sample is the source of the 10 T cell receptor beta chains below, sequenced in a study of cytomegalovirus exposure and HLA in healthy donors. The PCR used 60 Vbeta and 13 Jbeta primers. The repertoire was sequenced with immunoSEQ multiplex PCR; TCRdb's copy has only in-frame clones and lacks some. The data contain a few hundred thousand clones, almost 85% of them singletons. What was sequenced was PBMCs. The receptors originated from a woman aged 40-49 years in good health and CMV-seronegative.

The chain recombines TRBV9 with TRBJ1-4, with 7 bases identical to TRBD1. The germline CDR1 and CDR2 sequences are SGDLS and YYNGEE. The length of the CDR3 is 14 residues. V gave up 2 bases and J gave up 8 bases; unmatched junction bases: 6. The CDR3 spells CASSVTGYGEKLFF. The CDR3 DNA reads as TGTGCCAGCAGCGTGACAGGGTATGGGGAAAAACTGTTTTTT.

This sequence joins TRBV2 and TRBJ2-3; 8 positions match TRBD2. The J segment lost 5 bases and the V segment lost 8 bases, leaving 12 bases of the junction unmatched. CDR3 length: 15 residues. Germline V gene data show CDR1 as SNHLY and CDR2 as FYNNEI. The CDR3 DNA reads as TGTGCCAGCGATTTTTCGGGGGGGCCTGGAGATACGCAGTATTTT. Its protein product is CASDFSGGPGDTQYF.

This clone was seen only a few times. The V gene is TRBV5-5, the J gene TRBJ1-3; perhaps TRBD1 as D (5 bases). The germline V gene encodes CDR1 SGHKS and CDR2 YYEKEE (reference sequence). Trimming removed 4 bases from V and 0 bases from J, with 14 bases in between. The CDR3 extends over 16 amino acids. In DNA form, the CDR3 reads TGTGCCAGCAGCCCCTTAACAGGCCGCTCTGGAAACACCATATATTTT. The encoded protein is CASSPLTGRSGNTIYF.

The chain uses TRBV6-1 and TRBJ2-3; D possibly corresponds to TRBD1 (5 bases). The CDR3 totals 18 residues. V dropped 2 bases and J dropped 0 bases, with 18 bases sitting between them. In germline, CDR1 is MNHNS, CDR2 SASEGT. As DNA, the CDR3 is TGTGCCAGCAGTGAATATTGGAGACAGTCAACTAGCACAGATACGCAGTATTTT. Residues: CASSEYWRQSTSTDTQYF.

The V and J genes are TRBV7-9 and TRBJ1-4; 8 bases line up with TRBD1. The V gene end was trimmed by 1 base and the J gene end by 4 bases; junction bases not matched to a gene: 2. Germline lookup yields CDR1 SEHNR and CDR2 FQNEAQ (reference sequence). CDR3 length: 15 residues. The CDR3 loop reads CASSLGRGRNEKLFF. The CDR3 DNA follows: TGTGCCAGCAGCTTAGGCAGGGGGCGTAATGAAAAACTGTTTTTT.

This clone was seen only once. This chain uses TRBV27 with TRBJ1-5; D call uncertain. V shed 3 bases and J shed 7 bases, with 10 bases lying between them. The V gene's germline CDR1 is MNHEY and CDR2 SMNVEV (reference sequence). The CDR3 runs 13 residues. DNA for the CDR3: TGTGCCAGCAGTTTTGATACGGGGCAGCCCCAGCATTTT. Amino acid sequence: CASSFDTGQPQHF.

This clone has a single count. This chain links TRBV19 with TRBJ1-2; 10 positions match TRBD1. There are 14 residues in the CDR3. J was trimmed by 3 bases and V by 7 bases; bases with no gene match: 5. CDR1 is LNHDA and CDR2 is SQIVND in the germline V gene (reference sequence). The CDR3 region is CASTWTGGDYGYTF. The CDR3 region has the DNA TGTGCCAGTACCTGGACAGGGGGAGACTATGGCTACACCTTC.

The chain has TRBV30 and TRBJ1-2; D not resolved. The ends were cut back, 2 bases at V and 4 bases at J, with 5 bases in the middle. The CDR3 covers 11 residues. In germline, CDR1 is GTSNPN, CDR2 SVGIG (reference sequence). The CDR3 loop is CAWSQAYGYTF. The CDR3 coding sequence is TGTGCCTGGAGTCAGGCCTATGGCTACACCTTC.

This rearrangement joins TRBV11-3 to TRBJ2-2, with D possibly matching TRBD2 (6 bases). V lost 3 bases and J 7 bases, leaving 9 bases between the germline ends. Germline V gives CDR1 SGHNT, CDR2 YENEEA. CDR3 length: 13 residues. CDR3: CASSFTSIGELFF. CDR3 sequence (DNA): TGTGCCAGCAGCTTCACTAGCATCGGGGAGCTGTTTTTT.

This chain uses TRBV7-2 with TRBJ2-2; no reliable D call. Per germline, CDR1 SGHTA and CDR2 FQGNSA. V was shortened by 3 bases and J by 5 bases, with 13 bases between the two germline ends. The length of the CDR3 is 15 residues. CDR3 region: CASSFGLQPTGELFF. CDR3 coding DNA: TGTGCCAGCAGCTTCGGTTTACAGCCAACCGGGGAGCTGTTTTTT.